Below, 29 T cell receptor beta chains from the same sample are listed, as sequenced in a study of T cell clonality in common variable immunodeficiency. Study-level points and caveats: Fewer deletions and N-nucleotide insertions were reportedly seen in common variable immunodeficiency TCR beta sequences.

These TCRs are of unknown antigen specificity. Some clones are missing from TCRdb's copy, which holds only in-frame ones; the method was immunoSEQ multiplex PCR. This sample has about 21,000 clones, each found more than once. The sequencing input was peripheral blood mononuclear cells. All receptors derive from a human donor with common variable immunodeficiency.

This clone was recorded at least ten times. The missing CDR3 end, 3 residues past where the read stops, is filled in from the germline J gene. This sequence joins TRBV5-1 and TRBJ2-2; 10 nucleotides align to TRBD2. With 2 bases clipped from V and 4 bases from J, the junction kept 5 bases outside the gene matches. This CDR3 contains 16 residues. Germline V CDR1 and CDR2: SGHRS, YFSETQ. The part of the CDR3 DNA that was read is TGCGCCAGCAGCTTTAGCGGGGGGCGAGGCACCGGGGAG. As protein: CASSFSGGRGTGE. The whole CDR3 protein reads CASSFSGGRGTGELFF.

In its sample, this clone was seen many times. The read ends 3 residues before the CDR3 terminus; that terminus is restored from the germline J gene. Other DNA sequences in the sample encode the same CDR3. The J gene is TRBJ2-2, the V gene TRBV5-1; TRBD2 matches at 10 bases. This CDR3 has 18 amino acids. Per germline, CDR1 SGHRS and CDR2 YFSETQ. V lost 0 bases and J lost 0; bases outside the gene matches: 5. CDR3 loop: CASSLGLAGATNTGELFF. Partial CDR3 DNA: TGCGCCAGCAGCTTGGGGCTAGCGGGGGCCACGAACACCGGGGAG.

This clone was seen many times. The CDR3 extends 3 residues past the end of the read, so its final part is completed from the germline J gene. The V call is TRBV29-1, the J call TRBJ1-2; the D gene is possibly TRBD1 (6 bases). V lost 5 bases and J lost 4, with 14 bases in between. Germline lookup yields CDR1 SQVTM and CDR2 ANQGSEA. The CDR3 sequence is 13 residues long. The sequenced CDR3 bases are TGCAGCGTTTTCCGGGACAACCTCTATGGC. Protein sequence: CSVFRDNLYG. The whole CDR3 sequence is CSVFRDNLYGYTF.

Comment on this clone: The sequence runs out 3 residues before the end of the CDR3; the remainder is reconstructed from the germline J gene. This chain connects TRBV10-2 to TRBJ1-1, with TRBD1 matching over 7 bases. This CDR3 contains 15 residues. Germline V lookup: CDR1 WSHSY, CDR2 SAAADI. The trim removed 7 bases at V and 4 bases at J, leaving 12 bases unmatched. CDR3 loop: CASTPRGQGRTEAFF. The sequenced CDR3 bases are TGCGCCAGCACCCCAAGGGGGCAGGGTCGCACTGAA.

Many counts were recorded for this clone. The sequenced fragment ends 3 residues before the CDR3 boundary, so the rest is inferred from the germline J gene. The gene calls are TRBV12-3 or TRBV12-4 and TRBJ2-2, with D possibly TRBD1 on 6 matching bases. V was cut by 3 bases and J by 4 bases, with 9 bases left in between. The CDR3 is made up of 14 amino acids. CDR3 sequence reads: CASSFRTVTGELFF. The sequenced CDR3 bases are TGTGCCAGCAGTTTCCGGACAGTCACCGGGGAG.

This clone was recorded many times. Partial CDR3 DNA: TGTGCCAGCACCCACGCCACAGGGACCTACGAG. It codes for CASTHATGTYE. The CDR3 as a whole reads CASTHATGTYEQYF. The chain links TRBV2 to TRBJ2-7; D is perhaps TRBD1 (6 bases). The observed sequence ends 3 residues before the CDR3 terminus, with the missing tail filled in from the germline J gene. With 7 bases removed from V and 2 bases from J, the gap between germline ends came to 15 bases. Germline V gene sequence: CDR1 SNHLY, CDR2 FYNNEI. The CDR3 covers 14 residues. The variable domain in full, completed from reference TRBV2 and TRBJ2-7, reads EPEVTQTPSHQVTQMGQEVILRCVPISNHLYFYWYRQILGQKVEFLVSFYNNEISEKSEIFDDQFSVERPDGSNFTLKIRSTKLEDSAMYFCASTHATGTYEQYFGPGTRLTVT.

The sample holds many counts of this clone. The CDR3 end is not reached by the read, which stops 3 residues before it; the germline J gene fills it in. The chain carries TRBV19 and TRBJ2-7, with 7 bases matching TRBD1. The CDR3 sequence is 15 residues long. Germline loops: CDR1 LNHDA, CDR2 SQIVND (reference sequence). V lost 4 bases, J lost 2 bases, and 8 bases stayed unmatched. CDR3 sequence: CASSTTRQGAYEQYF. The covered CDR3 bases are TGTGCCAGTAGTACCACTCGACAGGGTGCCTACGAG.

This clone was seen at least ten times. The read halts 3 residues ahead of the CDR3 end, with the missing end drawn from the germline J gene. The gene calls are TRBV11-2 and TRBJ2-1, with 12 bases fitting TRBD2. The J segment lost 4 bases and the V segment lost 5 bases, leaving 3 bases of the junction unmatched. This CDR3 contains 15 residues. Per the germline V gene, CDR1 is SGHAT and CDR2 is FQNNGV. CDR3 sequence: CASSRLAGDYNEQFF. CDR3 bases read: TGTGCCAGCAGCAGACTAGCGGGGGATTACAATGAG.

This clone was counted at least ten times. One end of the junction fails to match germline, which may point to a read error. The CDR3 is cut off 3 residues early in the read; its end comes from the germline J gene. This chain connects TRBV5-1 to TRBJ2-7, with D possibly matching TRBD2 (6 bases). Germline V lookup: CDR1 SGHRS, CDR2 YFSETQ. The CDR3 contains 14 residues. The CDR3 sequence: CASNLEAGSYEQYF. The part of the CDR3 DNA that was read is TGCGCCAGCAACTTGGAAGCGGGCTCCTACGAG.

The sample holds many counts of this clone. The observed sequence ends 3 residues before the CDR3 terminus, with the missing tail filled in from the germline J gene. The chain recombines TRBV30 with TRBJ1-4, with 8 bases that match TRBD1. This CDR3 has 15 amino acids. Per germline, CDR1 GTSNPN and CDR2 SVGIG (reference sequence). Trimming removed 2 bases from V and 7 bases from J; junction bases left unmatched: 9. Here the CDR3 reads CAWSLPGGAGEKLFF. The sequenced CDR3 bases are TGTGCCTGGAGTCTGCCAGGGGGCGCGGGTGAAAAA.

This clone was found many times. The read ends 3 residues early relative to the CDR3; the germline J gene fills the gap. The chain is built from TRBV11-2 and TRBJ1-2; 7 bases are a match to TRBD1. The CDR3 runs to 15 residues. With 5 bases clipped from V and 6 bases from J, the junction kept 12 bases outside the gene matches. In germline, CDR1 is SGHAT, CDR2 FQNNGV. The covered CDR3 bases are TGTGCCAGCAGCCACCGACAGGGCGCGTATGATGGC. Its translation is CASSHRQGAYDG. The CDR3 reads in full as CASSHRQGAYDGYTF. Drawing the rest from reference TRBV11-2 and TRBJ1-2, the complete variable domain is EAGVAQSPRYKIIEKRQSVAFWCNPISGHATLYWYQQILGQGPKLLIQFQNNGVVDDSQLPKDRFSAERLKGVDSTLKIQPAKLEDSAVYLCASSHRQGAYDGYTFGSGTRLTVV.

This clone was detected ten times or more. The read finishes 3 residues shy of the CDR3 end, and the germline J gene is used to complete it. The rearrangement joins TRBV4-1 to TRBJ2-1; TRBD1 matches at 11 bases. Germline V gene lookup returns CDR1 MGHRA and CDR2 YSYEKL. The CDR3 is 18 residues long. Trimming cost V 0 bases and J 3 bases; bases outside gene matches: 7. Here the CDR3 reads CASSQDGGDRGIYNEQFF. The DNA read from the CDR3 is TGCGCCAGCAGCCAAGATGGGGGGGACAGGGGGATCTACAATGAG.

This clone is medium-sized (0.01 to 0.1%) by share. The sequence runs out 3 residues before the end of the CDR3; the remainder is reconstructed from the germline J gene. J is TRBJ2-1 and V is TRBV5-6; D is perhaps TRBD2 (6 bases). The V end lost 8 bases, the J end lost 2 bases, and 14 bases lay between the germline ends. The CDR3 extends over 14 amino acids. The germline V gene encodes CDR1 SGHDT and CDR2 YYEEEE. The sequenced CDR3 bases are TGTGCCAGTTTCGGGGGATTCACCTACAATGAG. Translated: CASFGGFTYNE. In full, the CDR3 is CASFGGFTYNEQFF. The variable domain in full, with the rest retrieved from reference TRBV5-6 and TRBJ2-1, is DAGVTQSPTHLIKTRGQQVTLRCSPKSGHDTVSWYQQALGQGPQFIFQYYEEEERQRGNFPDRFSGHQFPNYSSELNVNALLLGDSALYLCASFGGFTYNEQFFGPGTRLTVL.

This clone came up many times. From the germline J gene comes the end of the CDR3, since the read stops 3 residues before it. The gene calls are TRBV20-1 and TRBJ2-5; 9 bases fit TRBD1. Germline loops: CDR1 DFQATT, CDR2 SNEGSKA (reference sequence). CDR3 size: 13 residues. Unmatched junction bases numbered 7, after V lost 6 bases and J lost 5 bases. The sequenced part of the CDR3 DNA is TGCAGTGCCAAACAGGGGGCGCGGGAGACC. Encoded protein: CSAKQGARET. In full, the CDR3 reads CSAKQGARETQYF.

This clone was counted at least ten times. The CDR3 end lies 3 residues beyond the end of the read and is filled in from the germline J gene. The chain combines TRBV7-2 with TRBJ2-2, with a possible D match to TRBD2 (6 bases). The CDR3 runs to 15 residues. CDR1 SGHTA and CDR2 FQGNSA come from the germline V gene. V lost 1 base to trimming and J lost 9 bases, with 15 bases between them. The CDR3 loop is CASSLGRAVARELFF. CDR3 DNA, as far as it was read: TGTGCCAGCAGCTTAGGGAGGGCCGTTGCGAGGGAG.

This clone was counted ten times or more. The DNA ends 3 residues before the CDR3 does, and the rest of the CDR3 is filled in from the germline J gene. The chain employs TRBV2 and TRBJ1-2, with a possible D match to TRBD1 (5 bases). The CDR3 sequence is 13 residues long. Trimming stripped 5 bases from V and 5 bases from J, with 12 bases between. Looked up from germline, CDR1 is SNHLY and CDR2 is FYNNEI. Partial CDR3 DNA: TGTGCCAGCAGTTCGGGGGAGGTTTATGGC. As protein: CASSSGEVYG. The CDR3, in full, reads CASSSGEVYGYTF.

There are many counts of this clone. CDR3: CAWGLGSGFYTF. CDR3 DNA (partial): TGTGCCTGGGGGTTGGGGTCAGGGTTC. The chain joins TRBV30 to TRBJ1-2, with D perhaps TRBD1 (5 bases). Read sequence stops 3 residues before the CDR3 end, and the germline J gene provides the missing end. The CDR3 contains 12 residues. Germline CDR1 is GTSNPN and CDR2 is SVGIG (reference sequence).

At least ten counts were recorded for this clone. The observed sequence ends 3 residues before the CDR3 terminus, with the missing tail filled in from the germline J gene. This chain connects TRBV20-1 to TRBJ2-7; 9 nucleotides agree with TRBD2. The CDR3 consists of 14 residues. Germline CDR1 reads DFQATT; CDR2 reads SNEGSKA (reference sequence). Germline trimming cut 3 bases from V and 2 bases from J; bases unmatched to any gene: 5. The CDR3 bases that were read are TGCAGTGCTAGTGATAGCGGGGGAACCTACGAG. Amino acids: CSASDSGGTYE. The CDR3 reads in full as CSASDSGGTYEQYF.

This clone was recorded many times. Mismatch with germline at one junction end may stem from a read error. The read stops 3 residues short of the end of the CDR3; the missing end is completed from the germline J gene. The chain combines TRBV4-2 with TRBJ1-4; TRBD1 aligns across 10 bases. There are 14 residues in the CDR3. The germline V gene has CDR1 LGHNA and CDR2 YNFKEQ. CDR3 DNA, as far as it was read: TGCGCCAGCGCCGTTGGGACAGGGGCTGAAAAA. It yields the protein CASAVGTGAEK. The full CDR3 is CASAVGTGAEKLFF.

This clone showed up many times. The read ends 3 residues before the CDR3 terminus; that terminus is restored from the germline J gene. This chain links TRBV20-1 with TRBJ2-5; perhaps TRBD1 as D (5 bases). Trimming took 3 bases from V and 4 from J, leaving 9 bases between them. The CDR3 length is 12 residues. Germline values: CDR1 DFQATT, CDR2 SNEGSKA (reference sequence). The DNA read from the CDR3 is TGCAGTGCTAGGGGGCAGGGAGAGACC. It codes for CSARGQGET. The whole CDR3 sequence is CSARGQGETQYF.

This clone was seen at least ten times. The CDR3 DNA, read in part, is TGTGCCAGCAGCTTACAGGGTTACAGTGAA. It encodes CASSLQGYSE. The entire CDR3 sequence reads CASSLQGYSEAFF. V and J are TRBV7-6 and TRBJ1-1; perhaps TRBD1 as D (5 bases). The read terminates 3 residues ahead of where the CDR3 ends, so the germline J gene completes it. The CDR3 spans 13 residues. Germline V gives CDR1 SGHVS, CDR2 FNYEAQ. Trimming stripped 2 bases from V and 7 bases from J, with 11 bases between.

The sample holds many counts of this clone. The covered CDR3 bases are TGTGCCAGCAGCTCGCGGCCGGGCTACGAG. Its protein is CASSSRPGYE. The full CDR3 sequence reads CASSSRPGYEQYF. V and J are TRBV11-1 and TRBJ2-7; D gene ambiguous. The sequence runs out 3 residues before the end of the CDR3; the remainder is reconstructed from the germline J gene. The CDR3 sequence is 13 residues long. Trimming removed 4 bases at V and 3 bases at J, with 10 bases between. The germline gives CDR1 SGHAT, CDR2 FQDESV (reference sequence).

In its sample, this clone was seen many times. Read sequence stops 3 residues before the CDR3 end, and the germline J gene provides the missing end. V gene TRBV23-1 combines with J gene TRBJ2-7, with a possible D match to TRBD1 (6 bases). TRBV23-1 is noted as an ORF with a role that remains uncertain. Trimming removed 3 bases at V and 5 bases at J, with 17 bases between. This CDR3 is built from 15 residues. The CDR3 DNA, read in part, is TGCGCCAGCAGTCATTCCCTCCCACAGGGTGACGAG. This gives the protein CASSHSLPQGDE. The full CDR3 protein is CASSHSLPQGDEQYF.

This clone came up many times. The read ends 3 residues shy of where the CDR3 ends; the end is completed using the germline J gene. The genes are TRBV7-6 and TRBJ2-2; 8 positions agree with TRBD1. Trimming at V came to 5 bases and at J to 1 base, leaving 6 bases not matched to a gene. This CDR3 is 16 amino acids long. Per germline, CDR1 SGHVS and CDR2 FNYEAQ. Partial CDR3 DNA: TGTGCCAGCAGCAATGACAGGGGACAGAACACCGGGGAG. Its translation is CASSNDRGQNTGE. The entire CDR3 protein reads CASSNDRGQNTGELFF. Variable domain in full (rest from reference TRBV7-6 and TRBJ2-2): GAGVSQSPRYKVTKRGQDVALRCDPISGHVSLYWYRQALGQGPEFLTYFNYEAQQDKSGLPNDRFSAERPEGSISTLTIQRTEQRDSAMYRCASSNDRGQNTGELFFGEGSRLTVL.

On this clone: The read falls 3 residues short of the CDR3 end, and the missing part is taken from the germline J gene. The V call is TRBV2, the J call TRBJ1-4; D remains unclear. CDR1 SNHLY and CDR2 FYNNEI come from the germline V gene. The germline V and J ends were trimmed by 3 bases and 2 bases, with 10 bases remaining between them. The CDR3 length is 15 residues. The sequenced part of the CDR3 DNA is TGTGCCAGCAGTGAGCGCCTGGGCACTAATGAAAAA. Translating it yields CASSERLGTNEK. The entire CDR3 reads CASSERLGTNEKLFF.

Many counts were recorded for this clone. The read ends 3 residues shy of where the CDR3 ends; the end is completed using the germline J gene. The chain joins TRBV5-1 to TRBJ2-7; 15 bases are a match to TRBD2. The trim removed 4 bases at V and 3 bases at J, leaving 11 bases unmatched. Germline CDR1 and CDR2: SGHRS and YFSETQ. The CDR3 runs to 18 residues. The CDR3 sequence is CASSRLGTSGGTVYEQYF. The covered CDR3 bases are TGCGCCAGCAGCCGCCTTGGGACTAGCGGGGGGACCGTCTACGAG. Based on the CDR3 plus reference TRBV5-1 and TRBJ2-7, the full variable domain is KAGVTQTPRYLIKTRGQQVTLSCSPISGHRSVSWYQQTPGQGLQFLFEYFSETQRNKGNFPGRFSGRQFSNSRSEMNVSTLELGDSALYLCASSRLGTSGGTVYEQYFGPGTRLTVT.

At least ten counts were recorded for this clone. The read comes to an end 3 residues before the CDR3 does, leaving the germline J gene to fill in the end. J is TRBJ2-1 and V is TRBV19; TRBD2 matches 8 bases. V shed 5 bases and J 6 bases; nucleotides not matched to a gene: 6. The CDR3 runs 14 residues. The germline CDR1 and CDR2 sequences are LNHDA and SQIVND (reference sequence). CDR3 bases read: TGTGCCAGTAGTCACGGGGGGGGGTCCAATGAG. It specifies CASSHGGGSNE. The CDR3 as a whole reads CASSHGGGSNEQFF. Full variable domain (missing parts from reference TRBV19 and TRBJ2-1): DGGITQSPKYLFRKEGQNVTLSCEQNLNHDAMYWYRQDPGQGLRLIYYSQIVNDFQKGDIAEGYSVSREKKESFPLTVTSAQKNPTAFYLCASSHGGGSNEQFFGPGTRLTVL.

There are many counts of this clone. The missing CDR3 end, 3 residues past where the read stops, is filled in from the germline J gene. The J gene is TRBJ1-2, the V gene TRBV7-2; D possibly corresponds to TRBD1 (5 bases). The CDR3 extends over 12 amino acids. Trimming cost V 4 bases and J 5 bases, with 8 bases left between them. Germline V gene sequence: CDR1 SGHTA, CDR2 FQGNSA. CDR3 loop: CASSSPGYGYTF. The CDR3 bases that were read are TGTGCCAGCAGCTCCCCAGGGTATGGC.

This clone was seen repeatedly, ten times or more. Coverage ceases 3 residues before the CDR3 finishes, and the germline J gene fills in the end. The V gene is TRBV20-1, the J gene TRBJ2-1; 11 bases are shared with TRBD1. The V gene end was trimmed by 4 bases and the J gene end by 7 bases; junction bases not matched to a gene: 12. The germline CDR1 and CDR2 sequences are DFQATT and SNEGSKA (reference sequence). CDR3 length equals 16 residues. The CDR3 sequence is CSATHLGGQGGNEQFF. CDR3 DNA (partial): TGCAGTGCTACCCATTTGGGGGGACAGGGGGGGAATGAG.